This T cell receptor beta chain came from a study of shared clonotypes between healthy human individuals. Naive CD8 cells comprised CD45RO-negative, CCR7-positively selected cells, excluding terminally differentiated effector memory CD45RA+ cells. V gave up 2 bases and J gave up 6 bases; unmatched junction bases: 10. Germline V gene sequence: CDR1 SGHAT, CDR2 FQNNGV. This CDR3 contains 17 residues. Produced via immunoSEQ multiplex PCR; TCRdb's table is partial and in-frame only. The repertoire consists of about 2,100,000 clones, with about 92% occurring once and the leading ten covering about 1.5%. The J gene is TRBJ2-2, the V gene TRBV11-2; TRBD2 agrees at 9 bases. What was sequenced was naive CD8+ T cells from PBMCs. The sequence came from a man aged 18-30 years in good health. Some clones in this sample may be carry-over from other donors' samples. In nucleotides, the CDR3 is TGTGCCAGCAGCTTAACTGGCTCGGCGGGAGGGCCCGGGGAGCTGTTTTTT. Its protein is CASSLTGSAGGPGELFF.